This note documents a single TCR beta chain sequence. No antigen is known for it. The data stem from a study of T cell responses to AZD1222 COVID-19 vaccine. Study-wide findings and caveats: Mostly white British, mostly female donors; authors suggested clonal diversity may be underestimated.

Profiled with immunoSEQ multiplex PCR; TCRdb holds only in-frame clones, not every one. The repertoire consists of some 150,000 clones, with approximately 86% occurring once and the leading ten covering roughly 5.1%. V was trimmed by 8 bases and J by 2 bases, leaving 9 bases between them. Germline CDR1 MNHEY, CDR2 SVGAGI. The CDR3 consists of 12 residues. The V and J genes are TRBV6-5 and TRBJ1-2; unclear D gene. The TCR comes from an adult who received the AZD1222 COVID-19 vaccine. The specimen comprised peripheral blood, sampled 28 days after the second AZD1222 dose. CDR3 bases: TGTGCCAGCTCTAATGTAAACTATGGCTACACCTTC. As protein: CASSNVNYGYTF.